Below are 32 T cell receptor beta chains sequenced from a single sample in a study of blood T cells in healthy people across ages. Next came a second PCR, run for about 6 to 11 cycles, which used a sample-barcoded 5' primer along with a J-beta primer mix. TCRdb re-called the 5' RACE reads through MiXCR, storing one row per CDR3 protein. The sample has approximately 1,100,000 distinct CDR3 sequences; 40% to 55% are singletons. The sample consisted of blood. All receptors come from a woman aged 55 to 70 in good health.

In this sample, this clonotype turned up many times. The chain links TRBV29-1 to TRBJ2-7, with D unresolved. This CDR3 has 14 amino acids. V gave up 6 bases and J gave up 6 bases, with 21 bases separating them. Germline V gives CDR1 SQVTM, CDR2 ANQGSEA. The DNA of the CDR3 is TGCAGCGTCCAAACTATGGTTCTTTCGGGCGAGCAGTACTTC. Its protein is CSVQTMVLSGEQYF.

The V and J genes are TRBV25-1 and TRBJ2-5, with 8 bases fitting TRBD2. Germline values: CDR1 MGHDK, CDR2 SYGVNS. The CDR3 has 16 residues. With 3 bases clipped from V and 11 bases from J, the junction kept 17 bases outside the gene matches. The CDR3 sequence is CASSDSSGSWLNEQYF. In nucleotides, the CDR3 is TGTGCCAGCAGTGATTCAAGCGGGAGCTGGTTAAATGAGCAGTACTTC.

This clonotype was seen only a few times. This chain uses TRBV20-1 with TRBJ2-7, with a weak D call TRBD1 (6 bases). Germline V gene lookup returns CDR1 DFQATT and CDR2 SNEGSKA (reference sequence). This CDR3 comprises 15 residues. Trimming removed 4 bases at V and 0 bases at J, with 16 bases between. The CDR3 DNA is TGCAGTGCTAAACTTGGACAGCAGAGCTCCTACGAGCAGTACTTC. Its translation: CSAKLGQQSSYEQYF.

About this clonotype itself: Given a much more abundant clone one base away, this may be a read error. V usage is TRBV12-3 or TRBV12-4 and J usage is TRBJ1-1; the D is unclear. The CDR3 runs 11 residues. In DNA form, the CDR3 reads TGTACCAGCATCCTGGACCATGAAGCTTTCTTT. It translates to CTSILDHEAFF.

The chain combines TRBV7-6 with TRBJ2-3; 7 bases fit TRBD2. The germline V gene encodes CDR1 SGHVS and CDR2 FNYEAQ. V dropped 5 bases and J dropped 4; count of bases not matched to a gene: 6. The CDR3 sequence is 14 residues long. CDR3 sequence (DNA): TGTGCCAGCAGCCCCGGGAGGAGGCCAGATACGCAGTATTTT. It translates to CASSPGRRPDTQYF.

This clonotype has ten or more counts. The rearrangement links TRBV27 to TRBJ2-5; no definite D call. The CDR3 totals 14 residues. Trimming pared 2 bases from V and 5 bases from J, leaving 12 bases between. Germline V CDR1 and CDR2: MNHEY, SMNVEV (reference sequence). Here the CDR3 DNA reads TGTGCCAGCAGTTTAGTATGGGGTGTGGAGACCCAGTACTTC. Translating it yields CASSLVWGVETQYF.

This clonotype has only one observation. The junction does not match germline at one end; this may be a read error. V usage is TRBV20-1 and J usage is TRBJ1-1; D gene uncertain. CDR1 and CDR2 (germline): DFQATT, SNEGSKA (reference sequence). The CDR3 covers 14 residues. The CDR3 DNA reads TGCGGTGCGCCGAAAATAGATGGGCACACTGAAGCTTTCTTT. It yields the protein CGAPKIDGHTEAFF.

The rearrangement joins TRBV5-1 to TRBJ2-3; 10 nucleotides line up with TRBD1. Germline V gene data show CDR1 as SGHRS and CDR2 as YFSETQ. V gave up 6 bases and J gave up 2 bases; unmatched junction bases: 6. This CDR3 contains 15 residues. CDR3 in amino acids: CASKVGQGNTDTQYF. DNA for the CDR3: TGCGCCAGCAAGGTGGGACAGGGGAACACAGATACGCAGTATTTT.

CDR3 nucleotides: TGTGCCAGCAGCTCCCCAACTGAGGCACAGGGAAACTACGAGCAGTACTTC. This codes for CASSSPTEAQGNYEQYF. The chain links TRBV7-6 to TRBJ2-7; TRBD1 might be the D (6 bases). The V end lost 4 bases, the J end lost 3 bases, and 22 bases lay between the germline ends. This CDR3 contains 17 residues. Germline-derived CDR1 and CDR2 are SGHVS and FNYEAQ. The full variable domain, with the rest looked up from reference TRBV7-6 and TRBJ2-7, is GAGVSQSPRYKVTKRGQDVALRCDPISGHVSLYWYRQALGQGPEFLTYFNYEAQQDKSGLPNDRFSAERPEGSISTLTIQRTEQRDSAMYRCASSSPTEAQGNYEQYFGPGTRLTVT.

This chain joins TRBV30 and TRBJ2-7; TRBD2 matches 8 bases. V lost 1 base to trimming and J lost 12 bases; unmatched junction nucleotides: 5. The CDR3 is 11 residues long. From germline, CDR1 is GTSNPN and CDR2 SVGIG (reference sequence). The CDR3 here is CAWSAGGGPYF. The CDR3 nucleotides are TGTGCCTGGAGTGCGGGGGGGGGACCGTACTTC.

The genes are TRBV9 and TRBJ1-4, with D maybe TRBD1 (5 bases). The germline CDR1 and CDR2 sequences are SGDLS and YYNGEE. This CDR3 has 15 residues. Trimming stripped 4 bases from V and 5 bases from J, with 15 bases between. CDR3 DNA: TGTGCCAGCAGCTCCAGTCAGGGATCAAATGAAAAACTGTTTTTT. This translates into CASSSSQGSNEKLFF.

This clonotype turned up a few times. The chain carries TRBV7-8 and TRBJ2-1, with D unresolved. V was clipped by 5 bases and J by 0 bases, with 14 bases between them. This CDR3 is 16 amino acids long. CDR1 is SGHVS and CDR2 is FQNEAQ in the germline V gene. This CDR3 is CASSTSRRSSYNEQFF. The CDR3, as DNA: TGTGCCAGCAGCACGTCCCGGCGAAGCTCCTACAATGAGCAGTTCTTC.

In its sample, this clonotype was seen many times. The chain has TRBV7-3 and TRBJ1-5; no definite D call. CDR1 and CDR2 from the germline V gene are SGHTA and FQGTGA. This CDR3 is built from 13 residues. Trimming took 3 bases from V and 4 from J, leaving 7 bases between them. CDR3 in amino acids: CASSLWGNQPQHF. The CDR3 region has the DNA TGTGCCAGCAGCTTGTGGGGAAATCAGCCCCAGCATTTT. Full variable domain (rest looked up from reference TRBV7-3 and TRBJ1-5): GAGVSQTPSNKVTEKGKYVELRCDPISGHTALYWYRQSLGQGPEFLIYFQGTGAADDSGLPNDRFFAVRPEGSVSTLKIQRTERGDSAVYLCASSLWGNQPQHFGDGTRLSIL.

The CDR3 sequence: CASSPPSGPNTDTQYF. The DNA for the CDR3 is TGTGCCAGCAGTCCCCCTTCGGGGCCCAACACAGATACGCAGTATTTT. This sequence joins TRBV12-3 or TRBV12-4 and TRBJ2-3, with D perhaps matching TRBD1 or TRBD2 (5 bases each). CDR3 length equals 16 residues. V lost 5 bases, J lost 2 bases, and 17 bases lay in between.

This clonotype came up a few times. The V call is TRBV7-2, the J call TRBJ2-7; tentatively, D is TRBD2 (5 bases). Per germline, CDR1 SGHTA and CDR2 FQGNSA. V was clipped by 5 bases and J by 3 bases, with 11 bases between them. The CDR3 contains 13 residues. This chain's CDR3 is CASSPAAGYEQYF. As DNA, the CDR3 is TGTGCCAGCAGCCCCGCGGCGGGCTACGAGCAGTACTTC.

This clonotype was detected a few times. V and J are TRBV5-1 and TRBJ2-4, with a possible D match to TRBD1 (6 bases). Germline CDR1 SGHRS, CDR2 YFSETQ. This CDR3 is 12 amino acids long. Trimming took 0 bases from V and 10 from J, leaving 8 bases between them. CDR3 bases: TGCGCCAGCAGCTTGGAGGGGACAATTCAGTACTTC. It translates to CASSLEGTIQYF.

This clonotype was seen once. A much larger clonotype is one base distant, so this may be a read error. The rearrangement uses TRBV9 and TRBJ2-6; possibly TRBD1 for D (6 bases). The CDR3 sequence is 15 residues long. Germline CDR1 reads SGDLS; CDR2 reads YYNGEE. The V end lost 4 bases, the J end lost 6 bases, and 14 bases lay between the germline ends. The CDR3 here is CASSSRGPEANVLTF. Written as DNA, the CDR3 is TGTGCCAGCAGCTCCAGGGGTCCTGAGGCCAACGTCCTGACTTTC.

The CDR3 protein is CASSLDRRNYGYTF. Written as DNA, the CDR3 is TGTGCCAGCAGTTTAGACAGGCGTAACTATGGCTACACCTTC. This chain links TRBV12-3 or TRBV12-4 with TRBJ1-2; D may be TRBD1 (5 bases). The CDR3 runs to 14 residues. Trimming stripped 1 base from V and 1 base from J, with 7 bases between.

This clonotype occurred a few times. The chain couples TRBV20-1 to TRBJ2-1, with TRBD2 matching 9 bases. The CDR3 consists of 15 residues. Trimming cost V 6 bases and J 9 bases; bases outside gene matches: 15. The V gene's germline CDR1 is DFQATT and CDR2 SNEGSKA (reference sequence). CDR3 sequence (DNA): TGCAGTGCCACCCCTGGCGGGAGGGCCGGTAGTGAGCAGTTCTTC. This sequence encodes CSATPGGRAGSEQFF.

The chain is built from TRBV27 and TRBJ1-2; the match to TRBD1 covers 9 bases. Germline CDR1 MNHEY, CDR2 SMNVEV (reference sequence). The CDR3 extends over 15 amino acids. The junction had 8 bases not matched to a gene; V was cut back by 5 bases and J by 4 bases. CDR3 DNA: TGTGCCAGCAGTCCCCAGACAGGGGGACTCTATGGCTACACCTTC. It specifies CASSPQTGGLYGYTF.

The chain has TRBV11-1 and TRBJ2-4; TRBD2 matches 15 bases. Germline V gives CDR1 SGHAT, CDR2 FQDESV (reference sequence). The V gene end was trimmed by 5 bases and the J gene end by 6 bases; junction bases not matched to a gene: 8. The CDR3 runs 17 residues. Here the CDR3 DNA reads TGTGCCAGCAGCCCAATGGGACTAGCGGGAGGACTAAACATTCAGTACTTC. Protein: CASSPMGLAGGLNIQYF.

The CDR3 DNA follows: TGTGCCATCAGTGAGGACAGCCCGCAGTTCTTC. This translates into CAISEDSPQFF. The V call is TRBV10-3, the J call TRBJ2-1, with D possibly matching TRBD1 (5 bases). V gave up 2 bases and J gave up 12 bases, with 8 bases separating them. Germline loops: CDR1 ENHRY, CDR2 SYGVKD. This CDR3 spans 11 amino acids.

The V call is TRBV11-2, the J call TRBJ1-5, with D hard to call. Germline V lookup: CDR1 SGHAT, CDR2 FQNNGV. This CDR3 region has 13 residues. Trimming cost V 0 bases and J 9 bases, with 9 bases left between them. CDR3 protein: CASSLDPPRPQHF. CDR3 coding DNA: TGTGCCAGCAGCTTAGACCCACCGCGGCCCCAGCATTTT.

This chain uses TRBV28 with TRBJ2-3, with 8 bases fitting TRBD2. The CDR3 totals 17 residues. Germline V lookup: CDR1 MDHEN, CDR2 SYDVKM. With 6 bases clipped from V and 3 bases from J, the junction kept 14 bases outside the gene matches. CDR3 protein: CASSSPPGAGGTDTQYF. In DNA, the CDR3 is TGTGCCAGCAGCTCCCCCCCTGGGGCGGGAGGAACAGATACGCAGTATTTT.

V gene TRBV2 combines with J gene TRBJ1-1; D not certain. V gave up 6 bases and J gave up 4 bases, with 6 bases separating them. The V gene's germline CDR1 is SNHLY and CDR2 FYNNEI. The CDR3 has 11 residues. The CDR3 DNA is TGTGCCAGCAGAGGACGCACTGAAGCTTTCTTT. This translates into CASRGRTEAFF.

The chain carries TRBV7-9 and TRBJ1-6, with unresolved D. This CDR3 comprises 12 residues. Germline V CDR1 and CDR2: SEHNR, FQNEAQ (reference sequence). V lost 5 bases to trimming and J lost 5 bases, with 4 bases between them. As DNA, the CDR3 is TGTGCCAGCAGCAGACATAATTCACCCCTCCACTTT. Residues: CASSRHNSPLHF.

This sequence joins TRBV24-1 and TRBJ1-2; the match to TRBD1 covers 9 bases. Germline CDR1 is KGHDR and CDR2 is SFDVKD. CDR3 length equals 19 residues. The V gene end was trimmed by 3 bases and the J gene end by 1 base; junction bases not matched to a gene: 14. The DNA for the CDR3 is TGTGCCACCAGTGATGCATCTGGACAGGGGCCACACGGTAACTATGGCTACACCTTC. Its protein is CATSDASGQGPHGNYGYTF.

The rearrangement uses TRBV5-1 and TRBJ2-5; 7 positions match TRBD2. The V segment lost 3 bases and the J segment 11 bases; nucleotides outside the gene matches: 16. The CDR3 sequence is 15 residues long. Per germline, CDR1 SGHRS and CDR2 YFSETQ. CDR3 loop: CASSSREDRGNEQYF. The CDR3 DNA follows: TGCGCCAGCAGCTCACGGGAGGATAGAGGTAATGAGCAGTACTTC.

This clonotype appeared a few times. The genes are TRBV5-6 and TRBJ2-5; possible D gene TRBD1, 6 bases. This CDR3 has 14 amino acids. The V and J ends lost 4 bases and 6 bases respectively, with 16 bases between them. Germline-derived CDR1 and CDR2 are SGHDT and YYEEEE. The chain's CDR3 is CASSQATQGQTQYF. In nucleotides, the CDR3 is TGTGCCAGCAGCCAAGCAACCCAGGGGCAGACCCAGTACTTC. Full variable domain (missing parts from reference TRBV5-6 and TRBJ2-5): DAGVTQSPTHLIKTRGQQVTLRCSPKSGHDTVSWYQQALGQGPQFIFQYYEEEERQRGNFPDRFSGHQFPNYSSELNVNALLLGDSALYLCASSQATQGQTQYFGPGTRLLVL.

The sample holds a few counts of this clonotype. CDR3 in amino acids: CSALMDSNIQYF. The CDR3, as DNA: TGCAGCGCCTTGATGGACTCAAACATTCAGTACTTC. The chain has TRBV29-1 and TRBJ2-4, with a possible D match to TRBD2 (5 bases). The CDR3 has 12 amino acids. Per germline, CDR1 SQVTM and CDR2 ANQGSEA. V was cut by 7 bases and J by 6 bases, with 13 bases left in between.

This clonotype was recorded a few times. The chain has TRBV25-1 and TRBJ2-1; 9 bases align to TRBD2. The CDR3 has 14 residues. V lost 8 bases to trimming and J lost 6 bases; unmatched junction nucleotides: 8. The germline CDR1 and CDR2 sequences are MGHDK and SYGVNS. This CDR3 is CASQLSGSPNEQFF. The CDR3 DNA reads TGTGCCAGCCAGCTTAGCGGGAGTCCCAATGAGCAGTTCTTC.

This clonotype was detected many times. V gene TRBV29-1 combines with J gene TRBJ2-3, with D unresolved. CDR3 length equals 12 residues. The germline gives CDR1 SQVTM, CDR2 ANQGSEA. Trimming shortened V by 3 bases and J by 0 bases, and 4 bases separated the two germline ends. The CDR3 protein is CSVDTSTDTQYF. The CDR3 DNA reads as TGCAGCGTTGACACCAGCACAGATACGCAGTATTTT.